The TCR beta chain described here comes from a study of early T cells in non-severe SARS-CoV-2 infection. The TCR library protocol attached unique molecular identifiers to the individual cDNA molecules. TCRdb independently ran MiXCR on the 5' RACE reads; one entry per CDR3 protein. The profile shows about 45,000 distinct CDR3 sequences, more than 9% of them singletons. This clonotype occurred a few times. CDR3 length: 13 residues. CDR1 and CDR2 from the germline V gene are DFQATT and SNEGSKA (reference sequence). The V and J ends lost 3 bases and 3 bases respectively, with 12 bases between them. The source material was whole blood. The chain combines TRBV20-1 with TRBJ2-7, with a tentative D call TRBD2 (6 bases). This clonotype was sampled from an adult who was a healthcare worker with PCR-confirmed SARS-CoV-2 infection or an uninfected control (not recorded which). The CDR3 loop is CSASGSTVYEQYF. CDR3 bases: TGCAGTGCTAGCGGGAGCACAGTCTACGAGCAGTACTTC.